Presented here are 6 T cell receptor beta chains from one specimen sequenced in a study of T cells in Graves' hyperthyroidism and ophthalmopathy. The investigators amplified TCR beta CDR3 regions from RNA transcripts. When the TCR CDR3 underwent first-round RT-PCR, the HTBI primer set was used. In TCRdb, the multiplex PCR reads were re-called with MiXCR into one record per CDR3 protein. The sample contains about 570,000 distinct CDR3 sequences, roughly 46% of which appear only once. The material sequenced was peripheral blood or thyroid tissue (not recorded which). These receptor sequences come from an adult woman with Graves' disease, either hyperthyroidism or ophthalmopathy (not recorded which).

The V gene is TRBV19, the J gene TRBJ1-6, with D uncertain. Germline lookup yields CDR1 LNHDA and CDR2 SQIVND (reference sequence). The V gene lost 7 bases and the J gene lost 11 bases, with 21 bases spanning the gap. The CDR3 loop spans 15 amino acids. In DNA, the CDR3 is TGTGCCAGTACCGCTCTTCCGGGCCCGGCGGCACCCCTCCACTTT. Encoded protein: CASTALPGPAAPLHF. The complete variable domain, with remaining parts taken from reference TRBV19 and TRBJ1-6, reads DGGITQSPKYLFRKEGQNVTLSCEQNLNHDAMYWYRQDPGQGLRLIYYSQIVNDFQKGDIAEGYSVSREKKESFPLTVTSAQKNPTAFYLCASTALPGPAAPLHFGNGTRLTVT.

The chain recombines TRBV20-1 with TRBJ2-7; D gene uncertain. The germline gives CDR1 DFQATT, CDR2 SNEGSKA (reference sequence). CDR3 length equals 13 residues. V lost 0 bases, J lost 2 bases, and 8 bases lay in between. CDR3: CSAREVGTYEQYF. The CDR3 region has the DNA TGCAGTGCTAGAGAGGTGGGAACCTACGAGCAGTACTTC.

This clonotype came up many times. The chain couples TRBV4-1 to TRBJ1-3, with 8 bases that match TRBD1. Germline CDR1 is MGHRA and CDR2 is YSYEKL. This CDR3 contains 15 residues. The V segment lost 4 bases and the J segment 2 bases; nucleotides outside the gene matches: 4. CDR3 in DNA: TGCGCCAGCAGCCTAAGACAGGGGACTGGAAACACCATATATTTT. Amino acids: CASSLRQGTGNTIYF.

The chain couples TRBV7-3 to TRBJ1-5, with D possibly TRBD1 on 6 matching bases. The length of the CDR3 is 14 residues. CDR1 and CDR2 from the germline V gene are SGHTA and FQGTGA. Trimming removed 2 bases at V and 6 bases at J, with 11 bases between. The CDR3 loop is CASSLWGHSQPQHF. The CDR3 DNA sequence: TGTGCCAGCAGCTTATGGGGGCATAGTCAGCCCCAGCATTTT. Complete variable domain (other parts from reference TRBV7-3 and TRBJ1-5): GAGVSQTPSNKVTEKGKYVELRCDPISGHTALYWYRQSLGQGPEFLIYFQGTGAADDSGLPNDRFFAVRPEGSVSTLKIQRTERGDSAVYLCASSLWGHSQPQHFGDGTRLSIL.

This clonotype was recorded many times. The rearrangement links TRBV5-6 to TRBJ1-2, with D hard to call. CDR1 and CDR2 from the germline V gene are SGHDT and YYEEEE. V lost 0 bases and J 4 bases, leaving 7 bases between the germline ends. This CDR3 spans 13 amino acids. The CDR3 reads CASSLGPPYGYTF. For the CDR3, the DNA is TGTGCCAGCAGCTTGGGTCCACCCTATGGCTACACCTTC.

This clonotype was seen many times. The chain has TRBV19 and TRBJ2-6, with D unclear. Trimming took off 4 bases at V and 1 base at J, with 14 bases between the two ends. The CDR3 spans 17 residues. Germline loops: CDR1 LNHDA, CDR2 SQIVND (reference sequence). The chain's CDR3 is CASSTRPWVSGANVLTF. CDR3 nucleotides: TGTGCCAGTAGTACTCGTCCCTGGGTATCTGGGGCCAACGTCCTGACTTTC.